This TCR beta chain comes out of a study of Ad26.COV2.S vaccination and SARS-CoV-2 variants. Study at large: Ad26.COV2.S, an intramuscular injection, was given once or twice 56 days apart.

The assay was immunoSEQ multiplex PCR, and TCRdb's table has in-frame clones only and misses some. The data contain roughly 400,000 clones, around 90% of them singletons. Study-wide results and limits: Recipients of either vaccine or placebo displayed similar breadth of non-spike TCRs. An underestimation of total T cell responses may have resulted from the TCR breadth and depth analyses.

Treatment meaning: roughly 20 received Ad26.COV2.S at low or high dose, single or two shots; roughly five received placebo; per-sample allocation not given. Each sample was drawn 63 days after the first injection (of vaccine or placebo). Notes on this clone: What it binds is unknown.

The V and J ends lost 4 bases and 3 bases, in that order; junction bases with no gene match: 7. CDR1 is LNHDA, CDR2 SQIVND, per germline (reference sequence). The CDR3 has 17 amino acids. This material consisted of peripheral blood, taken in a trial of Ad26.COV2.S vaccine versus placebo. The chain employs TRBV19 and TRBJ2-7; TRBD2 agrees at 15 bases. This sequence was found in a person aged 18 to 65 who received the Ad26.COV2.S COVID-19 vaccine or a placebo. CDR3 sequence: CASSTTGLAGGRYEQYF. DNA of the CDR3: TGTGCCAGTAGTACAACTGGACTAGCGGGAGGGCGCTACGAGCAGTACTTC. Looking up the rest from reference TRBV19 and TRBJ2-7 gives the full variable domain: DGGITQSPKYLFRKEGQNVTLSCEQNLNHDAMYWYRQDPGQGLRLIYYSQIVNDFQKGDIAEGYSVSREKKESFPLTVTSAQKNPTAFYLCASSTTGLAGGRYEQYFGPGTRLTVT.